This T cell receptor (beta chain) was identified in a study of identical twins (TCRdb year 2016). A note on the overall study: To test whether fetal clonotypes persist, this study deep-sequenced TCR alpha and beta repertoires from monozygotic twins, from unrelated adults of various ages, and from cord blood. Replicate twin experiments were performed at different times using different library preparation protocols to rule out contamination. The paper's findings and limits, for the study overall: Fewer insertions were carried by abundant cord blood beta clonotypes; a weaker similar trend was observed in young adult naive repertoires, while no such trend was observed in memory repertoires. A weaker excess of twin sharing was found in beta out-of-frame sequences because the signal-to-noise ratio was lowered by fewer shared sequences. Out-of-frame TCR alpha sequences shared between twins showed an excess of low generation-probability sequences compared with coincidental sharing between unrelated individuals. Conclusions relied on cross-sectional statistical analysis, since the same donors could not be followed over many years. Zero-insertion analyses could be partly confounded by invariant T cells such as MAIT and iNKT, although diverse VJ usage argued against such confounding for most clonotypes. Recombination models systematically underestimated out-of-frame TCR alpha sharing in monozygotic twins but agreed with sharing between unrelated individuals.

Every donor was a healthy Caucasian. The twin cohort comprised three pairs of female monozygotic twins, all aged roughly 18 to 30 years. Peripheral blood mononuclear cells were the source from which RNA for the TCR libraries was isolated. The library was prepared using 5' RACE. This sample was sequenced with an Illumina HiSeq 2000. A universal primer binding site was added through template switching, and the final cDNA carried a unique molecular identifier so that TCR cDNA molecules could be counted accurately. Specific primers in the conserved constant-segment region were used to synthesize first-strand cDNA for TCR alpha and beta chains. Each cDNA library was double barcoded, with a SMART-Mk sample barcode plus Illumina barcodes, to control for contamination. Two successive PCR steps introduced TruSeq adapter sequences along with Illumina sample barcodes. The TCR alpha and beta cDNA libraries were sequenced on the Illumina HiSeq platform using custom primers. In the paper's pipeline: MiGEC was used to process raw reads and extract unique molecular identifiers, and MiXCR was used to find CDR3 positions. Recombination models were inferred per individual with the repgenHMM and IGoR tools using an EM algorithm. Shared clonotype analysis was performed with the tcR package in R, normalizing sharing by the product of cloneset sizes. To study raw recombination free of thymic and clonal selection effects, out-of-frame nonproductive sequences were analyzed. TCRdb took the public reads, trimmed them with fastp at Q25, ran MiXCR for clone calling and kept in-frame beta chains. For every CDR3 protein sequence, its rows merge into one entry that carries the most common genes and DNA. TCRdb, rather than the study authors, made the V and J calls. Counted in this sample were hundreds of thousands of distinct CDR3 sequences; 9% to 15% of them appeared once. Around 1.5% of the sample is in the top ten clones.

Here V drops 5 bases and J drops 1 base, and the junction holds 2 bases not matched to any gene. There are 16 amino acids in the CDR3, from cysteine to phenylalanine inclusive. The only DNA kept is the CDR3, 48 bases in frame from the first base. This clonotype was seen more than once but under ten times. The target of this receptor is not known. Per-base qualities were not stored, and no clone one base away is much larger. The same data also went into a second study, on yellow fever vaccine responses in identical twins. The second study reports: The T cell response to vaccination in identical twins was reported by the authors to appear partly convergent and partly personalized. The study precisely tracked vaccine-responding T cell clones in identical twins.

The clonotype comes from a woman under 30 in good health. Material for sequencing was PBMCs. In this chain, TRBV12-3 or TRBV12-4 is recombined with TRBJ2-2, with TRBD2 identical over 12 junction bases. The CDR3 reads CASSRTSGKNTGELFF. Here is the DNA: TGTGCCAGCAGTAGGACTAGCGGGAAGAACACCGGGGAGCTGTTTTTT.